In this sample, the clone carrying this TCR beta chain turned up a few times. The data derive from a study of cytomegalovirus exposure and HLA in healthy donors. PCR involved 60 Vbeta and 13 Jbeta primers. The protocol was immunoSEQ multiplex PCR, while the TCRdb copy is restricted to in-frame clones and leaves out a portion. The sample contains about 89,000 clones, roughly three quarters of which appear only once. V was clipped by 7 bases and J by 4 bases; unmatched bases: 8. This CDR3 region has 14 residues. In germline, CDR1 is SGHTA, CDR2 FQGNSA. The sequenced material came from PBMCs. The rearrangement joins TRBV7-2 to TRBJ1-1; 8 nucleotides line up with TRBD1. The sequence was collected from a man aged 30-40 years in good health and CMV-seronegative. DNA of the CDR3: TGTGCCAGCAATGAACAGGGGGGCGTCACTGAAGCTTTCTTT. Translated, it gives CASNEQGGVTEAFF.